The 15 T cell receptor beta chains reported below all come from one sample, sequenced in a study of blood T cell repertoires in COVID-19. Profiled with immunoSEQ multiplex PCR; TCRdb holds only in-frame clones, not every one. The table has a few hundred thousand clones, about 87% seen once. Sequencing was done on a sample of peripheral blood. The receptors shown here come from a woman in her 70s with active or convalescent COVID-19.

This clone has a single count. This chain uses TRBV23-1 with TRBJ2-3, with TRBD1 matching 7 bases. TRBV23-1 is an open reading frame whose function is uncertain. After removal of 4 bases from V and 1 base from J, the junction contained 20 bases not matched to a gene. The CDR3 contains 20 residues. CDR3 nucleotides: TGCGCCAGCAGTCTAGCGATTACAGGGGTACCGACCAATGGCACAGATACGCAGTATTTT. It specifies CASSLAITGVPTNGTDTQYF.

The chain joins TRBV6-2 or TRBV6-3 to TRBJ2-1, with 8 bases fitting TRBD2. With 5 bases clipped from V and 6 bases from J, the junction kept 3 bases outside the gene matches. This CDR3 spans 13 amino acids. CDR1 is MNHEY and CDR2 is SVGEGT in the germline V gene. The CDR3 nucleotides are TGTGCCAGCAGTATAGCGGGGACCAATGAGCAGTTCTTC. Its translation is CASSIAGTNEQFF.

CDR3 nucleotides: TGTGCCAGCAGTGTAAGCGGGGGGGCCTCCGGAGATACGCAGTATTTT. Translating gives CASSVSGGASGDTQYF. The chain carries TRBV6-1 and TRBJ2-3; 10 bases are shared with TRBD2. CDR1 MNHNS and CDR2 SASEGT come from the germline V gene. Trimming took 4 bases from V and 5 from J; bases not matched to a gene: 9. The CDR3 contains 16 residues.

The rearrangement joins TRBV3-1 (or the pseudogene TRBV3-2) to TRBJ2-2, with D unclear. This CDR3 spans 16 amino acids. From germline, CDR1 is LGHDT and CDR2 YNNKEL (reference sequence). V dropped 1 base and J dropped 4 bases, with 13 bases sitting between them. In DNA, the CDR3 is TGTGCCAGCAGCCAAGGTCATAGTATCATCACCGGGGAGCTGTTTTTT. It encodes CASSQGHSIITGELFF.

This sequence joins TRBV5-1 and TRBJ1-4; tentative D call: TRBD1 (5 bases). Trimming pared 0 bases from V and 14 bases from J, leaving 14 bases between. CDR1 is SGHRS, CDR2 YFSETQ, per germline. CDR3 length: 13 amino acids. The CDR3 bases are TGCGCCAGCAGCTTGGATTTAGACAGCGAGCTGTTTTTT. Its translation is CASSLDLDSELFF.

The chain links TRBV6-2 or TRBV6-3 to TRBJ2-2, with a tentative D call TRBD1 (6 bases). CDR1 is MNHEY, CDR2 SVGEGT, per germline. The germline V and J ends were trimmed by 2 bases and 1 base, with 11 bases remaining between them. The CDR3 covers 16 residues. CDR3 sequence: CASSYVRGMNTGELFF. The CDR3 bases are TGTGCCAGCAGTTACGTAAGGGGGATGAACACCGGGGAGCTGTTTTTT.

The J gene is TRBJ1-1, the V gene TRBV6-2 or TRBV6-3; no definite D call. The CDR3 is 15 amino acids. Per the germline V gene, CDR1 is MNHEY and CDR2 is SVGEGT. Trimming cost V 4 bases and J 8 bases, with 20 bases left between them. CDR3 region: CASSWGGAIEPEAFF. DNA for the CDR3: TGTGCCAGCAGTTGGGGAGGAGCTATCGAACCCGAAGCTTTCTTT.

The rearrangement joins TRBV6-1 to TRBJ2-1, with D perhaps matching TRBD1 (5 bases). There are 15 residues in the CDR3. V was cut by 2 bases and J by 9 bases, with 17 bases left in between. Germline V lookup: CDR1 MNHNS, CDR2 SASEGT. In DNA form, the CDR3 reads TGTGCCAGCAGTGAACAGGGATCCGCCGTGGGTGAGCAGTTCTTC. Its translation is CASSEQGSAVGEQFF.

This chain uses TRBV11-1 with TRBJ1-4, with 9 nucleotides matching TRBD1. Looked up from germline, CDR1 is SGHAT and CDR2 is FQDESV (reference sequence). The CDR3 consists of 15 residues. V gave up 4 bases and J gave up 5 bases; unmatched junction bases: 5. The CDR3 reads CASSSPGTGNEKLFF. The CDR3 nucleotides read TGTGCCAGCAGCTCTCCCGGGACAGGGAATGAAAAACTGTTTTTT.

The chain joins TRBV6-2 or TRBV6-3 to TRBJ1-1, with D unclear. CDR1 is MNHEY, CDR2 SVGEGT, per germline. The CDR3 extends over 17 amino acids. V was trimmed by 0 bases and J by 2 bases, leaving 16 bases between them. CDR3 in amino acids: CASSYSIMSASNTEAFF. The DNA of the CDR3 is TGTGCCAGCAGTTACTCGATAATGAGCGCGAGTAACACTGAAGCTTTCTTT.

The chain carries TRBV5-1 and TRBJ1-5; 9 nucleotides match TRBD1. Germline loops: CDR1 SGHRS, CDR2 YFSETQ. V dropped 3 bases and J dropped 7; count of bases not matched to a gene: 5. The CDR3 length is 14 residues. The CDR3 sequence is CASSSRTGEQPQHF. The CDR3 DNA reads as TGCGCCAGCAGCTCCCGGACAGGGGAACAGCCCCAGCATTTT. The full variable domain, rest sourced from reference TRBV5-1 and TRBJ1-5, is KAGVTQTPRYLIKTRGQQVTLSCSPISGHRSVSWYQQTPGQGLQFLFEYFSETQRNKGNFPGRFSGRQFSNSRSEMNVSTLELGDSALYLCASSSRTGEQPQHFGDGTRLSIL.

This rearrangement joins TRBV6-5 to TRBJ1-3; no definite D call. The CDR3 is 14 residues long. Germline lookup yields CDR1 MNHEY and CDR2 SVGAGI. V was pared by 6 bases and J by 5 bases, with 14 bases between. The CDR3 here is CASRPEEVRNTIYF. CDR3 DNA sequence: TGTGCCAGCAGGCCTGAAGAGGTCCGAAACACCATATATTTT.

This clone has a handful of counts. J is TRBJ1-5 and V is TRBV18; 9 bases line up with TRBD1. Germline V gene lookup returns CDR1 KGHSH and CDR2 LQKENI. The CDR3 has 16 amino acids. The V segment lost 3 bases and the J segment 1 base; nucleotides outside the gene matches: 4. The CDR3 DNA reads TGTGCCAGCTCACCTACCGGACAGGGGAGCAATCAGCCCCAGCATTTT. It encodes CASSPTGQGSNQPQHF.

The chain joins TRBV11-2 to TRBJ2-3, with a weak D call TRBD2 (5 bases). The CDR3 has 15 residues. Trimming removed 5 bases from V and 2 bases from J, with 14 bases in between. CDR1 is SGHAT, CDR2 FQNNGV, per germline. In DNA form, the CDR3 reads TGTGCCAGCAGCCTGAATGGACTTCCCACAGATACGCAGTATTTT. Its protein is CASSLNGLPTDTQYF.

This chain uses TRBV10-3 with TRBJ1-5; TRBD1 matches 9 bases. Per germline, CDR1 ENHRY and CDR2 SYGVKD. After removal of 6 bases from V and 4 bases from J, the junction contained 4 bases not matched to a gene. CDR3 length: 14 residues. Here the CDR3 reads CAIRGGQGNQPQHF. For the CDR3, the DNA is TGTGCCATCAGGGGGGGACAGGGAAATCAGCCCCAGCATTTT.